The 4 T cell receptor beta chains below all came from one sample that was sequenced in a study of T cells expressing NK-cell markers. Reprocessing the 5' RACE reads, TCRdb reports a single entry for every CDR3 protein and omits DNA. The sample table sets out 440,000 or so distinct CDR3 sequences. Sequencing used blood T cells: a sorted CD56 or NKG2C T cell subset, CD4+ or CD8+ T cells, or bulk PBMC T cells (not recorded which). The origin of the receptors is a woman aged 18-70 years in good health.

The J gene is TRBJ1-2, the V gene TRBV20-1; TCRdb gives TRBD1 as the D gene, but with no DNA this cannot be confirmed. Germline CDR1 is DFQATT and CDR2 is SNEGSKA (reference sequence). The CDR3 runs 16 residues. The CDR3 sequence is CSATRAGQGERYGYTF.

CDR3 protein: CSVGLAVYNEQFF. The rearrangement joins TRBV29-1 to TRBJ2-1; TCRdb gives TRBD2 as the D gene, but with no DNA this cannot be confirmed. CDR1 is SQVTM and CDR2 is ANQGSEA in the germline V gene. This CDR3 contains 13 residues.

This chain joins TRBV12-3 or TRBV12-4 and TRBJ2-5. The CDR3 extends over 14 amino acids. The CDR3 sequence: CASSPPALGETQYF.

V and J are TRBV7-8 and TRBJ1-5; checking the TCRdb D call of TRBD1 is not possible without DNA. The CDR3 consists of 16 residues. The germline CDR1 and CDR2 sequences are SGHVS and FQNEAQ. Here the CDR3 reads CASSSRGQHSNQPQHF.